The 8 T cell receptor beta chains given below trace back to one sample, sequenced in a study of T cells in Graves' hyperthyroidism and ophthalmopathy. TCR beta CDR3 regions were amplified from RNA. The TCR CDR3 first-round RT-PCR relied on the HTBI primer set. TCRdb passed the multiplex PCR reads through MiXCR, listing each CDR3 protein once. The sample has roughly 800,000 distinct CDR3 sequences; approximately 40% are singletons. The specimen was blood. The receptors stem from a man younger than 30 with Graves' hyperthyroidism.

The rearrangement links TRBV19 to TRBJ1-2; D is possibly TRBD1 (5 bases). Germline lookup yields CDR1 LNHDA and CDR2 SQIVND (reference sequence). The CDR3 has 14 residues. Between the trimmed V and J ends, which lost 7 bases and 2 bases, there was a span of 14 bases. This chain's CDR3 is CASILRRGNYGYTF. CDR3 bases: TGTGCCAGTATTCTCCGGAGGGGCAACTATGGCTACACCTTC.

This clonotype was seen a few times. This rearrangement joins TRBV7-6 to TRBJ2-2; D remains unclear. This CDR3 comprises 15 residues. Germline-derived CDR1 and CDR2 are SGHVS and FNYEAQ. The V gene lost 5 bases and the J gene lost 6 bases, with 16 bases spanning the gap. This CDR3 is CASSPGVGAPGELFF. The DNA of the CDR3 is TGTGCCAGCAGCCCCGGCGTGGGTGCCCCCGGGGAGCTGTTTTTT. The full variable domain, completed using reference TRBV7-6 and TRBJ2-2, is GAGVSQSPRYKVTKRGQDVALRCDPISGHVSLYWYRQALGQGPEFLTYFNYEAQQDKSGLPNDRFSAERPEGSISTLTIQRTEQRDSAMYRCASSPGVGAPGELFFGEGSRLTVL.

The chain uses TRBV6-5 and TRBJ1-5; 8 nucleotides agree with TRBD1. The CDR3 contains 16 residues. V shed 5 bases and J 3 bases; nucleotides not matched to a gene: 9. Germline V gene sequence: CDR1 MNHEY, CDR2 SVGAGI. The CDR3 reads CASSDPGQGNNQPQHF. CDR3 coding DNA: TGTGCCAGCAGTGACCCTGGACAGGGTAACAATCAGCCCCAGCATTTT.

There are a few counts of this clonotype. The rearrangement joins TRBV7-2 to TRBJ2-7, with 10 bases aligning to TRBD2. This CDR3 has 14 amino acids. CDR1 is SGHTA, CDR2 FQGNSA, per germline. V lost 5 bases and J lost 4; bases outside the gene matches: 5. The CDR3 nucleotides are TGTGCCAGCAGCGGCGGTAGCGGGAGGTACGAGCAGTACTTC. The encoded protein is CASSGGSGRYEQYF.

This chain uses TRBV7-6 with TRBJ2-3; a weak D match, TRBD2 (6 bases). Germline V lookup: CDR1 SGHVS, CDR2 FNYEAQ. Trimming took off 6 bases at V and 8 bases at J, with 9 bases between the two ends. The CDR3 is 11 amino acids. This CDR3 is CASSKGGTQYF. Here the CDR3 DNA reads TGTGCCAGCAGTAAGGGAGGTACGCAGTATTTT.

This clonotype was seen a handful of times. This chain connects TRBV20-1 to TRBJ2-7; D gene ambiguous. Per germline, CDR1 DFQATT and CDR2 SNEGSKA (reference sequence). Deletions cut 5 bases from V and 2 bases from J, with 16 bases between. The length of the CDR3 is 14 residues. This chain's CDR3 is CSARSVVSAYEQYF. The CDR3 nucleotides read TGCAGTGCTCGTTCAGTAGTCTCGGCCTACGAGCAGTACTTC.

This clonotype was recorded a few times. V is TRBV20-1 and J is TRBJ2-7; 9 bases are shared with TRBD2. The CDR3 runs to 12 residues. Germline loops: CDR1 DFQATT, CDR2 SNEGSKA (reference sequence). V lost 5 bases and J lost 9; bases outside the gene matches: 8. Written as DNA, the CDR3 is TGCAGTGCTCTTGAGCGGGGGGACGGGCAGTACTTC. Residues: CSALERGDGQYF.

This clonotype was detected many times. The V gene is TRBV6-5, the J gene TRBJ1-6; D is uncertain. V lost 4 bases, J lost 4 bases, and 8 bases lay in between. This CDR3 contains 14 residues. Per germline, CDR1 MNHEY and CDR2 SVGAGI. The CDR3 DNA reads TGTGCCAGCAGTTGGACTGGGTATAATTCACCCCTCCACTTT. Its translation is CASSWTGYNSPLHF.